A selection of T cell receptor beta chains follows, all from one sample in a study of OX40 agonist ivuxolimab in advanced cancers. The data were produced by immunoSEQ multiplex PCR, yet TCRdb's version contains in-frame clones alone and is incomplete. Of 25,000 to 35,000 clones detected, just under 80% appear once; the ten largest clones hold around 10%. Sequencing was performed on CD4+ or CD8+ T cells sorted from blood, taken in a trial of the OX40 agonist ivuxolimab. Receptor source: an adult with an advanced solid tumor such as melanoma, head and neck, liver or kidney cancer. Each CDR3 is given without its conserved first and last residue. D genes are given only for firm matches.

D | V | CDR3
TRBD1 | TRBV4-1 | ASSQMNGQGAYEQY
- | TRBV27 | ASSYDQRPRATYEQY
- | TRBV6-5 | ASSYSGFNNEQF
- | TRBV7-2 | ASSAPGHGMEKLF
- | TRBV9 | ASSDETGSYNSPLH
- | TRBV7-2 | ASSLALSGTGELF
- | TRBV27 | ASSKNRVAKNIQY
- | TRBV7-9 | ASTPPSGTRSGYT
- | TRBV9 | ASSPEGGSTEAF
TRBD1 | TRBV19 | ASSIDPWTGVNTEAF
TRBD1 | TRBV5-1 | ASSGTGAPYNEQF
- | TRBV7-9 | ASSFGPHNEQF
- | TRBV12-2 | ASRPPCCGNTIY
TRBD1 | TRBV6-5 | ASSYSGQGAYEQY
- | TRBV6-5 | AGGPLGDSNQPQH